These 23 T cell receptor beta chains were all obtained from the same sample, sequenced in a study of T cell repertoires in cytomegalovirus infection. TCRdb reprocessed the reads with MiXCR, giving one entry per CDR3 protein. Of fewer than 550,000 distinct CDR3 sequences listed, roughly 31% are singletons. Sequencing was performed on PBMCs. These receptors were collected from a human donor in good health (CMV status not recorded). Some clones in this sample may be carry-over from other donors' samples.

The chain employs TRBV3-1 and TRBJ2-5; perhaps D is TRBD1 or TRBD2 (6 bases each). Trimming stripped 1 base from V and 5 bases from J, with 14 bases between. The germline V gene encodes CDR1 LGHDT and CDR2 YNNKEL (reference sequence). This CDR3 region has 15 residues. The CDR3 DNA reads TGTGCCAGCAGCCAAGCGGGGGCATGGGAGGAGACCCAGTACTTC. Its protein product is CASSQAGAWEETQYF.

The chain is built from TRBV24-1 and TRBJ2-2; TRBD1 matches 9 bases. Looked up from germline, CDR1 is KGHDR and CDR2 is SFDVKD. Unmatched junction bases numbered 6, after V lost 10 bases and J lost 1 base. This CDR3 is built from 15 residues. For the CDR3, the DNA is TGTGCCACGGGACTGACAGGGGGGAACACCGGGGAGCTGTTTTTT. Its protein product is CATGLTGGNTGELFF.

This chain's CDR3 is CSATPSYNSPLHF. Here the CDR3 DNA reads TGCAGTGCTACGCCATCCTATAATTCACCCCTCCACTTT. The V and J genes are TRBV20-1 and TRBJ1-6; no clear D gene. The CDR3 contains 13 residues. Germline assignment: CDR1 DFQATT and CDR2 SNEGSKA (reference sequence). Trimming took off 4 bases at V and 1 base at J, with 5 bases between the two ends.

For this clonotype: The conserved phenylalanine or tryptophan normally closing the CDR3 is absent here, so this likely arose from a read error. V gene TRBV6-2 or TRBV6-3 combines with J gene TRBJ2-1, with TRBD2 matching 9 bases. With V trimmed by 2 bases and J by 9 bases, 11 bases remained unmatched. Germline V CDR1 and CDR2: MNHEY, SVGEGT. The CDR3 has 16 amino acids. The CDR3 protein is CASSYGRSGGKGEQFL. The CDR3 nucleotides read TGTGCCAGCAGTTACGGTCGTAGCGGGGGAAAAGGTGAGCAGTTCTTA.

This clonotype occurred a few times. The chain combines TRBV25-1 with TRBJ2-7; 7 nucleotides agree with TRBD2. CDR1 MGHDK and CDR2 SYGVNS come from the germline V gene. This CDR3 is built from 16 residues. Here the CDR3 reads CATSPKRRGIGYEQYF. The CDR3 nucleotides are TGTGCTACATCCCCAAAGCGGCGGGGGATCGGCTACGAGCAGTACTTC.

The V and J genes are TRBV12-3 or TRBV12-4 and TRBJ1-2; 9 bases line up with TRBD1. The CDR3 sequence is 14 residues long. V lost 6 bases, J lost 3 bases, and 5 bases stayed unmatched. CDR3 sequence: CASREGQGYYGYTF. The DNA of the CDR3 is TGTGCCAGCAGAGAAGGACAGGGGTACTATGGCTACACCTTC.

The rearrangement uses TRBV4-1 and TRBJ2-3, with TRBD2 matching over 7 bases. The CDR3 has 15 residues. Germline CDR1 and CDR2: MGHRA and YSYEKL. V lost 0 bases, J lost 3 bases, and 3 bases stayed unmatched. The CDR3 DNA follows: TGCGCCAGCAGCCAAGATGGGGGGGGGACAGATACGCAGTATTTT. It yields the protein CASSQDGGGTDTQYF.

J is TRBJ1-1 and V is TRBV12-3 or TRBV12-4, with 10 bases fitting TRBD1. The CDR3 sequence is 14 residues long. The ends lost 5 bases at V and 4 bases at J; junction bases unmatched: 4. The CDR3 DNA reads as TGTGCCAGCAGTCCGGGACAGGGGATCACTGAAGCTTTCTTT. Its translation: CASSPGQGITEAFF.

This clonotype occurred a few times. The chain joins TRBV6-6 to TRBJ2-7; 8 bases are shared with TRBD2. The CDR3 is 18 amino acids. Trimming took 6 bases from V and 0 from J; bases not matched to a gene: 16. From germline, CDR1 is MNHNY and CDR2 SVGAGI (reference sequence). CDR3 in amino acids: CASRAHRGGARYSYEQYF. DNA of the CDR3: TGTGCCAGCAGGGCCCATCGGGGGGGGGCGAGATACTCCTACGAGCAGTACTTC.

The DNA for the CDR3 is TGCAGTGCTAGGTCTCAAATCGGCACAGATACGCAGTATTTT. Protein: CSARSQIGTDTQYF. This sequence joins TRBV20-1 and TRBJ2-3, with D unclear. V lost 3 bases to trimming and J lost 1 base, with 11 bases between them. CDR3 length equals 14 residues. Looked up from germline, CDR1 is DFQATT and CDR2 is SNEGSKA (reference sequence).

This clonotype was seen ten or more times. The CDR3 nucleotides are TGTGCCAGTAGTATTCTACAGGGATCCTACAATGAGCAGTTCTTC. This gives the protein CASSILQGSYNEQFF. This chain links TRBV19 with TRBJ2-1, with a tentative D call TRBD1 (6 bases). Germline V gene data show CDR1 as LNHDA and CDR2 as SQIVND (reference sequence). The CDR3 totals 15 residues. With 3 bases removed from V and 1 base from J, the gap between germline ends came to 10 bases.

A word on this clonotype: The conserved closing phenylalanine or tryptophan is absent in this CDR3, likely reflecting a read error. The chain uses TRBV15 and TRBJ2-1; no firm D call. V was pared by 0 bases and J by 1 base, with 7 bases between. The germline CDR1 and CDR2 sequences are LNHNV and YYDKDF (reference sequence). The CDR3 is 15 amino acids. The chain's CDR3 is CATSRDPRSYNEQFL. The CDR3 nucleotides read TGTGCCACCAGCAGAGACCCCCGGTCCTACAATGAGCAGTTCTTA.

This chain links TRBV2 with TRBJ1-6; 10 nucleotides align to TRBD1. The CDR3 contains 14 residues. Germline CDR1 SNHLY, CDR2 FYNNEI. The V and J ends lost 9 bases and 7 bases, in that order; junction bases with no gene match: 6. CDR3 residues: CARKPGQGNSPLHF. The CDR3 DNA reads TGTGCCAGGAAACCGGGACAGGGGAATTCACCCCTCCACTTT.

This clonotype was observed a few times. The chain employs TRBV4-2 and TRBJ1-1; D is unclear. The V gene lost 3 bases and the J gene lost 1 base, with 15 bases spanning the gap. This CDR3 has 16 amino acids. Per the germline V gene, CDR1 is LGHNA and CDR2 is YNFKEQ. The CDR3 loop is CASSQAGGRANTEAFF. The CDR3 DNA reads TGTGCCAGCAGCCAGGCCGGAGGGAGGGCGAACACTGAAGCTTTCTTT.

This clonotype appeared a few times. The genes are TRBV15 and TRBJ2-1; 9 bases match TRBD2. J was trimmed by 4 bases and V by 1 base; bases with no gene match: 2. Germline CDR1 LNHNV, CDR2 YYDKDF (reference sequence). The CDR3 contains 15 residues. The CDR3 DNA is TGTGCCACCAGCAGAGGAGCGGGGGGTTACAATGAGCAGTTCTTC. This translates into CATSRGAGGYNEQFF.

The rearrangement uses TRBV20-1 and TRBJ1-2, with D hard to call. Germline V gives CDR1 DFQATT, CDR2 SNEGSKA (reference sequence). V lost 5 bases and J lost 0, with 10 bases in between. The CDR3 length is 13 residues. The CDR3 loop reads CSAPRGPNYGYTF. As DNA, the CDR3 is TGCAGTGCTCCACGAGGACCTAACTATGGCTACACCTTC.

V and J are TRBV12-3 or TRBV12-4 and TRBJ2-7, with 7 bases fitting TRBD1. V was pared by 6 bases and J by 3 bases, with 5 bases of the junction left unmatched. This CDR3 region has 13 residues. The CDR3 coding sequence is TGTGCCAGCAGCTCCCAGGGGGACTACGAGCAGTACTTC. It is translated as CASSSQGDYEQYF.

The chain uses TRBV12-3 or TRBV12-4 and TRBJ1-4, with D maybe TRBD1 (5 bases). Trimming removed 2 bases at V and 8 bases at J, with 12 bases between. The CDR3 length is 14 residues. CDR3 loop: CASSLSRVGEKLFF. CDR3 DNA: TGTGCCAGCAGTTTAAGCAGGGTGGGCGAAAAACTGTTTTTT.

In this sample, this clonotype turned up once. Germline and junction disagree at one end, which may indicate a read error. This chain links TRBV4-1 with TRBJ2-7; TRBD1 aligns across 8 bases. The V gene's germline CDR1 is MGHRA and CDR2 YSYEKL. This CDR3 is built from 15 residues. CDR3 DNA sequence: TGCTCCAGCAGCCAATATGCACAGGGGGCCTACGAGCAGTACTTC. The encoded protein is CSSSQYAQGAYEQYF.

The CDR3 nucleotides read TGTGCCAGCAGTTCGGGGGCACCCGAGCAGTACTTC. Encoded protein: CASSSGAPEQYF. The genes are TRBV6-8 and TRBJ2-7, with D tentatively TRBD1 or TRBD2 (6 bases each). The CDR3 runs to 12 residues. In germline, CDR1 is MNHGY, CDR2 SAAAGT. V gave up 4 bases and J gave up 6 bases, with 10 bases separating them.

This clonotype appeared many times. V usage is TRBV7-2 and J usage is TRBJ2-7, with D possibly matching TRBD2 (5 bases). CDR1 and CDR2 from the germline V gene are SGHTA and FQGNSA. With 5 bases removed from V and 4 bases from J, the gap between germline ends came to 18 bases. The CDR3 extends over 15 amino acids. CDR3 sequence (DNA): TGTGCCAGCAGCCGCCGGGATAATGTGGCTTACGAGCAGTACTTC. Translation gives CASSRRDNVAYEQYF.

This clonotype was observed at least ten times. The CDR3 loop reads CASRAGVQFEKLFF. The CDR3 DNA reads TGTGCCAGCAGGGCAGGGGTTCAATTCGAAAAACTGTTTTTT. The V gene is TRBV7-2, the J gene TRBJ1-4; possible D gene TRBD1, 6 bases. The germline CDR1 and CDR2 sequences are SGHTA and FQGNSA. The length of the CDR3 is 14 residues. Trimming removed 6 bases from V and 8 bases from J, with 16 bases in between.

There are many counts of this clonotype. This sequence joins TRBV12-3 or TRBV12-4 and TRBJ2-4; 7 bases agree with TRBD2. CDR3 size: 19 residues. With V trimmed by 6 bases and J by 2 bases, 19 bases remained unmatched. The CDR3 protein is CASSPTPGLTTGTKNIQYF. The CDR3 DNA follows: TGTGCCAGCAGCCCCACCCCGGGACTAACGACGGGGACCAAAAACATTCAGTACTTC.